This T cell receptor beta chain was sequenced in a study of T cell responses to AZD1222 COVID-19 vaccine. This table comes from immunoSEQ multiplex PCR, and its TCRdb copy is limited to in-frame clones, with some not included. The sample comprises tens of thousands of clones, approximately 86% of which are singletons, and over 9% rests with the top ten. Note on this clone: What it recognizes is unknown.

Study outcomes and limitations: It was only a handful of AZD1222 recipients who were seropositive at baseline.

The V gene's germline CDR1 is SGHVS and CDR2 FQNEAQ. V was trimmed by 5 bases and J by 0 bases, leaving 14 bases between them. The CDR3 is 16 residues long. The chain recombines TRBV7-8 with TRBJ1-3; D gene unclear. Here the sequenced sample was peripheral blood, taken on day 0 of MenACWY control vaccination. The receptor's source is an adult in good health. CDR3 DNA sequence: TGTGCCAGCAGCCTCACTGGACCGAGCTCTGGAAACACCATATATTTT. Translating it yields CASSLTGPSSGNTIYF. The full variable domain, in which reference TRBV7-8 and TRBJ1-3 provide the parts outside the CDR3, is GAGVSQSPRYKVAKRGQDVALRCDPISGHVSLFWYQQALGQGPEFLTYFQNEAQLDKSGLPSDRFFAERPEGSVSTLKIQRTQQEDSAVYLCASSLTGPSSGNTIYFGEGSWLTVV.